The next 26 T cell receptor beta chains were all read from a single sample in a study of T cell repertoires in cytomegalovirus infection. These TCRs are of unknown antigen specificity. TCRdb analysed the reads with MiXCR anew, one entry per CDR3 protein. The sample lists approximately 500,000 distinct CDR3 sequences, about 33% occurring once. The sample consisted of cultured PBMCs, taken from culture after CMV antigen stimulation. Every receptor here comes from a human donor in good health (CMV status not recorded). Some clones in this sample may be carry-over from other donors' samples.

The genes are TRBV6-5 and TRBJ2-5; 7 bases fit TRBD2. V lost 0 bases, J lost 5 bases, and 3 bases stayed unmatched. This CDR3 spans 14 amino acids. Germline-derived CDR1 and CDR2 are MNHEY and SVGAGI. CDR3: CASSYSAGVETQYF. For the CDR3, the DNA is TGTGCCAGCAGTTACTCGGCGGGAGTGGAGACCCAGTACTTC.

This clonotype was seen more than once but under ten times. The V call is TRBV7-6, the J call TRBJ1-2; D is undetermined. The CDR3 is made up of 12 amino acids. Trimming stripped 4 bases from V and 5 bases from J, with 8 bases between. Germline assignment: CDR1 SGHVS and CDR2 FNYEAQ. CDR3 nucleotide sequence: TGTGCCAGCAGCTCCGCACCGTATGGCTACACCTTC. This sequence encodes CASSSAPYGYTF.

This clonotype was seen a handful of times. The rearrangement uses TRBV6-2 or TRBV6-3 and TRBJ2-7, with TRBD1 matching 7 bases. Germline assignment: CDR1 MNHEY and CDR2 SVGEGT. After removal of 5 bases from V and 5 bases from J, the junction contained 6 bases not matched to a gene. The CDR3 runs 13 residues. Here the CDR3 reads CASSGTVHHEQYV. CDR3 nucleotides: TGTGCCAGCAGTGGGACAGTACACCACGAGCAGTACGTC.

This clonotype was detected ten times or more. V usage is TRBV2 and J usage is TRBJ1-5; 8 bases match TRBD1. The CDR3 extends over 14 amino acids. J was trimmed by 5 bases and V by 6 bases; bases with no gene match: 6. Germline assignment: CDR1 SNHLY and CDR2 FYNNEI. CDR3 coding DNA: TGTGCCAGCAGCCGTGGACAGGGCCATCAGCCCCAGCATTTT. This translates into CASSRGQGHQPQHF.

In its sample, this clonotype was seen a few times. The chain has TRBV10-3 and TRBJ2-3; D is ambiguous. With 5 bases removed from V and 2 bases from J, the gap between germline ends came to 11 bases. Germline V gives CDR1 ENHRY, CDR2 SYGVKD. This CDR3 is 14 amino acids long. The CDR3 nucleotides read TGTGCCATCAGTTCGGCAGGATACACAGATACGCAGTATTTT. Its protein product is CAISSAGYTDTQYF.

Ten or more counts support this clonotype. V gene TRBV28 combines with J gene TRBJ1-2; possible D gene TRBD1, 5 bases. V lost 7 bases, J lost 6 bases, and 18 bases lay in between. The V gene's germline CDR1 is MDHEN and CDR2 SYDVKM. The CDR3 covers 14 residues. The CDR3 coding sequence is TGTGCCAGCACTCCCCCGGAAGGGGTCCATGGCTACACCTTC. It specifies CASTPPEGVHGYTF.

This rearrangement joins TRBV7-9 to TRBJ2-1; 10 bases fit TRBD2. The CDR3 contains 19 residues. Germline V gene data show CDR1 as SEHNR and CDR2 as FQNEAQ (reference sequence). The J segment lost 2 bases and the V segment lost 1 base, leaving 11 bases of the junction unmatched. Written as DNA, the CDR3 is TGTGCCAGCAGCTTAGGAGCCCCTAGCGGGAGTTCCACCTACAATGAGCAGTTCTTC. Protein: CASSLGAPSGSSTYNEQFF. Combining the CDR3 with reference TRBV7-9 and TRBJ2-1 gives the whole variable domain DTGVSQNPRHKITKRGQNVTFRCDPISEHNRLYWYRQTLGQGPEFLTYFQNEAQLEKSRLLSDRFSAERPKGSFSTLEIQRTEQGDSAMYLCASSLGAPSGSSTYNEQFFGPGTRLTVL.

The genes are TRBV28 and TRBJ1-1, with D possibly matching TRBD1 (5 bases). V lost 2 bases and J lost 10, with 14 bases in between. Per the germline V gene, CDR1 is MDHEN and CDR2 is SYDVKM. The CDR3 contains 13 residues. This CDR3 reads CASSLQGPYGAFF. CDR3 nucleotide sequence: TGTGCCAGCAGTTTACAGGGACCCTATGGAGCTTTCTTT.

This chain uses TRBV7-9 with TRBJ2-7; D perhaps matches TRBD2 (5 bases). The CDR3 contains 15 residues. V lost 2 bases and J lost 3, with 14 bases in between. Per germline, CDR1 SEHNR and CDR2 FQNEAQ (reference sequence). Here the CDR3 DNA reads TGTGCCAGCAGCTTACAGAGGACTTCCTTCTACGAGCAGTACTTC. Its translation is CASSLQRTSFYEQYF.

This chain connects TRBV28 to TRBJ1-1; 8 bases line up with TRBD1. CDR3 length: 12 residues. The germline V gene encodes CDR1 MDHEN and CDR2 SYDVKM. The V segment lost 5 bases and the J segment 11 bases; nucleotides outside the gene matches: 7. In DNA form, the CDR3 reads TGTGCCAGCAGTACTCGACAGGGGAGGGCTTTCTTT. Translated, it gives CASSTRQGRAFF.

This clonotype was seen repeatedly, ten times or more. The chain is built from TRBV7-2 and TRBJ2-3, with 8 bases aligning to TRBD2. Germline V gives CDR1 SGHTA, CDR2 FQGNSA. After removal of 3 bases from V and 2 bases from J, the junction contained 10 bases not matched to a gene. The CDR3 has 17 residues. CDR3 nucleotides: TGTGCCAGCAGCTTCTCCGGAGTGCGGGAGGACACAGATACGCAGTATTTT. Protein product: CASSFSGVREDTDTQYF.

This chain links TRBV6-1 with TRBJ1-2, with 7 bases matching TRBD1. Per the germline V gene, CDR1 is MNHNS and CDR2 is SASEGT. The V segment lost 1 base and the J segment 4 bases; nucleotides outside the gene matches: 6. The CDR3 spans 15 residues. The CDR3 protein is CASSEGQGGSYGYTF. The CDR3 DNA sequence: TGTGCCAGCAGTGAAGGGCAGGGGGGCAGCTATGGCTACACCTTC.

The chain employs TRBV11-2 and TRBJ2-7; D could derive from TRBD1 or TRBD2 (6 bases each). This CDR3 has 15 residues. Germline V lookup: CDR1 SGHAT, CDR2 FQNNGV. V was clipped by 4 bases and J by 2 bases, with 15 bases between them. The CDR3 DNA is TGTGCCAGCAGCTCACAAGGGGGGCAGGCCTACGAGCAGTACGTC. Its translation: CASSSQGGQAYEQYV.

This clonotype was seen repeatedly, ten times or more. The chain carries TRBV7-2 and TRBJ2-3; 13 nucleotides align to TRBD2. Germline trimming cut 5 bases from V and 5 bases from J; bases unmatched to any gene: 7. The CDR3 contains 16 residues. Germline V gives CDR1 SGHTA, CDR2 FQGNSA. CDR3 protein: CASSPGLAGAKDTQYF. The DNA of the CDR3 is TGTGCCAGCAGCCCCGGACTAGCGGGAGCGAAAGATACGCAGTATTTT.

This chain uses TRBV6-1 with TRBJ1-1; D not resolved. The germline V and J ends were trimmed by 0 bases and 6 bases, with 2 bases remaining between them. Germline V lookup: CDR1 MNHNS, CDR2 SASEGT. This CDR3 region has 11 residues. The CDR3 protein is CASSEAAEAFF. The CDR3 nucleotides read TGTGCCAGCAGTGAAGCAGCTGAAGCTTTCTTT.

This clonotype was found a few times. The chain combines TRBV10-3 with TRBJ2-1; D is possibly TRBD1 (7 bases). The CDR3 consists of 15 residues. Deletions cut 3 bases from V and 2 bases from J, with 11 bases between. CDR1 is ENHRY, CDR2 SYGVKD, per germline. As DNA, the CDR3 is TGTGCCATCAGTGACGACAGGGAGGCCTACAATGAGCAGTTCTTC. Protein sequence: CAISDDREAYNEQFF.

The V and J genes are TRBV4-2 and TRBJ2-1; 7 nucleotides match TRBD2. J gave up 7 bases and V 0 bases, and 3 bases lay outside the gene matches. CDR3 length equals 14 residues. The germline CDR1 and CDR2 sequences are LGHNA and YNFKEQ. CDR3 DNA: TGTGCCAGCAGCCAAGAGAGCGGGACGAATGAGCAGTTCTTC. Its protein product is CASSQESGTNEQFF.

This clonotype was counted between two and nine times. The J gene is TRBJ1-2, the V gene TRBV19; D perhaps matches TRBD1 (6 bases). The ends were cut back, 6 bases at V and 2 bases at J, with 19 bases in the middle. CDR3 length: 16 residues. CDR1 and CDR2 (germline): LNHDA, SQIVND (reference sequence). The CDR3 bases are TGTGCCAGTAGCCTGGGGTCGAGGAGGGGGAACTATGGCTACACCTTC. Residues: CASSLGSRRGNYGYTF.

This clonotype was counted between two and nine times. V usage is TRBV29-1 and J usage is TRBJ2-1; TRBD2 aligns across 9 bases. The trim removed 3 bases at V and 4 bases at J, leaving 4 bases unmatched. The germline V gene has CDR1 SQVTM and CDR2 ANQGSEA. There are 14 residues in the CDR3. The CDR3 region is CSVEALAGYNEQFF. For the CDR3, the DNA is TGCAGCGTTGAGGCCCTAGCGGGATACAATGAGCAGTTCTTC.

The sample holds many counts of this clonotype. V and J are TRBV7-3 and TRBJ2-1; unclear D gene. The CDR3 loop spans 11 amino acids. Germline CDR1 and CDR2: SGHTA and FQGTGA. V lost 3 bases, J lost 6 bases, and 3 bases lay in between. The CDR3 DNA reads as TGTGCCAGCAGCTTCGGCAATGAGCAGTTCTTC. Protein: CASSFGNEQFF.

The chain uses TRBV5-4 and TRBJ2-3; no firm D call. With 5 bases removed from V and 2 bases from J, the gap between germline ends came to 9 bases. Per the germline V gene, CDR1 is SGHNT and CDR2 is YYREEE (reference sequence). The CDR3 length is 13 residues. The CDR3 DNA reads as TGTGCCAGCAGGGGTGCGGCCACAGATACGCAGTATTTT. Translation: CASRGAATDTQYF.

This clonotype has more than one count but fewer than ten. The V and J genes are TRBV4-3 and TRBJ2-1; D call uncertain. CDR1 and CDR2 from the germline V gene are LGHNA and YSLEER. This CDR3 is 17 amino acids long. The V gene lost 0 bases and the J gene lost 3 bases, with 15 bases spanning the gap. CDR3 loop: CASSQDRQLTIYNEQFF. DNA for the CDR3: TGCGCCAGCAGCCAAGATCGGCAACTAACTATCTACAATGAGCAGTTCTTC.

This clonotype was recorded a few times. The CDR3 DNA reads as TGTGCCAGCACCCTCAGCGGGGGTCTCAAAGCTAACTATGGCTACACCTTC. Its translation: CASTLSGGLKANYGYTF. The chain carries TRBV7-8 and TRBJ1-2, with a possible D match to TRBD1 (5 bases). V dropped 7 bases and J dropped 0 bases, with 21 bases sitting between them. CDR1 is SGHVS, CDR2 FQNEAQ, per germline. This CDR3 comprises 17 residues.

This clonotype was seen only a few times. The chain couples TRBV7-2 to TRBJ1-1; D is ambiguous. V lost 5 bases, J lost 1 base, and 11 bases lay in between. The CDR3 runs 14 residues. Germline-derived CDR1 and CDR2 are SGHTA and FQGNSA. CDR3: CASSPLEGNTEAFF. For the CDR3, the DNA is TGTGCCAGCAGCCCCCTCGAAGGGAACACTGAAGCTTTCTTT.

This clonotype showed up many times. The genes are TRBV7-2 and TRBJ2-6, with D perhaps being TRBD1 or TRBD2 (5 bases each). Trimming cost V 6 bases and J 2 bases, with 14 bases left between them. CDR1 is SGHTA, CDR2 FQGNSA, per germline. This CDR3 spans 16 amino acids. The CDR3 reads CASSFEGPPGANVLTF. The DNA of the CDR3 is TGTGCCAGCAGTTTCGAGGGGCCCCCTGGGGCCAACGTCCTGACTTTC.

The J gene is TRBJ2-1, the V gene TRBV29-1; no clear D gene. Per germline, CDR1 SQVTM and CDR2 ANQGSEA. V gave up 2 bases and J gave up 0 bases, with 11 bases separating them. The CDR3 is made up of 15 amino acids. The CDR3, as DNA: TGCAGCGTTGAATCCGGATCCAGCTCCTACAATGAGCAGTTCTTC. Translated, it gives CSVESGSSSYNEQFF.